These 26 T cell receptor beta chains originate from one sample sequenced in a study of blood T cells in healthy people across ages. Primed by a sample-barcoded 5' primer and a J-beta primer mix, a second PCR proceeded for about 7 to 11 cycles. TCRdb ran MiXCR on the 5' RACE reads and lists one entry per CDR3 protein. The repertoire has approximately 800,000 distinct CDR3 sequences, around 68% of them found once; the top ten carry roughly 25%. The specimen sequenced was blood. The receptors stem from a man in his thirties or forties in good health.

The chain recombines TRBV25-1 with TRBJ1-1, with a possible D match to TRBD1 (6 bases). Trimming pared 4 bases from V and 6 bases from J, leaving 12 bases between. The CDR3 sequence is 13 residues long. The germline CDR1 and CDR2 sequences are MGHDK and SYGVNS. DNA for the CDR3: TGTGCCAGCAGTGCCTACAGGGACGCTGAAGCTTTCTTT. Its translation: CASSAYRDAEAFF.

The chain recombines TRBV20-1 with TRBJ1-1; D gene ambiguous. Germline V gene lookup returns CDR1 DFQATT and CDR2 SNEGSKA (reference sequence). The CDR3 spans 14 residues. V lost 3 bases and J 1 base, leaving 12 bases between the germline ends. For the CDR3, the DNA is TGCAGTGCTAGGAGTGCAGTCGGGAACACTGAAGCTTTCTTT. Amino acid sequence: CSARSAVGNTEAFF.

The chain links TRBV7-7 to TRBJ2-3, with TRBD2 matching 8 bases. The germline V gene encodes CDR1 SSHAT and CDR2 FNYEAQ (reference sequence). Trimming removed 3 bases from V and 3 bases from J; junction bases left unmatched: 8. This CDR3 region has 16 residues. CDR3 sequence (DNA): TGTGCCAGCAGCTTGACGCTAGCGGGCCCTACAGATACGCAGTATTTT. Its translation is CASSLTLAGPTDTQYF.

The chain uses TRBV4-3 and TRBJ2-7; 7 nucleotides agree with TRBD1. Germline V CDR1 and CDR2: LGHNA, YSLEER. With V trimmed by 5 bases and J by 2 bases, 9 bases remained unmatched. This CDR3 region has 15 residues. The CDR3 here is CASSVRTGSPYEQYF. The CDR3 region has the DNA TGCGCCAGCAGCGTCCGGACAGGTAGTCCCTACGAGCAGTACTTC.

This clonotype was observed a handful of times. The chain carries TRBV20-1 and TRBJ1-2, with unresolved D. The CDR3 length is 13 residues. CDR1 is DFQATT and CDR2 is SNEGSKA in the germline V gene (reference sequence). The CDR3, as DNA: TGCAGCGCTTCGGCCCGGACCGGTTATGGCTACACCTTC. Translated, it gives CSASARTGYGYTF.

The table lists this clonotype with many counts. This CDR3 reads CASSLAGPMRDIQYF. CDR3 bases: TGTGCCAGCAGCTTAGCCGGCCCCATGAGGGACATTCAGTACTTC. The rearrangement links TRBV11-1 to TRBJ2-4; TRBD2 might be the D (5 bases). This CDR3 is built from 15 residues. With 0 bases removed from V and 8 bases from J, the gap between germline ends came to 14 bases. Germline lookup yields CDR1 SGHAT and CDR2 FQDESV (reference sequence).

This rearrangement joins TRBV20-1 to TRBJ2-4; no definite D call. V lost 5 bases, J lost 8 bases, and 13 bases lay in between. The length of the CDR3 is 12 residues. The germline CDR1 and CDR2 sequences are DFQATT and SNEGSKA (reference sequence). CDR3: CSAAPWAYIQYF. For the CDR3, the DNA is TGCAGTGCTGCCCCGTGGGCCTACATTCAGTACTTC.

The rearrangement joins TRBV7-2 to TRBJ2-1; 10 bases line up with TRBD1. The germline V gene encodes CDR1 SGHTA and CDR2 FQGNSA. The length of the CDR3 is 16 residues. Trimming cost V 6 bases and J 1 base; bases outside gene matches: 6. The CDR3 sequence is CASSFMGQGSYNEQFF. CDR3 nucleotides: TGTGCCAGCAGTTTTATGGGACAGGGGTCCTACAATGAGCAGTTCTTC. Drawing the rest from reference TRBV7-2 and TRBJ2-1, the complete variable domain is GAGVSQSPSNKVTEKGKDVELRCDPISGHTALYWYRQSLGQGLEFLIYFQGNSAPDKSGLPSDRFSAERTGGSVSTLTIQRTQQEDSAVYLCASSFMGQGSYNEQFFGPGTRLTVL.

The chain has TRBV24-1 and TRBJ2-7, with 13 bases identical to TRBD2. The CDR3 has 16 amino acids. In germline, CDR1 is KGHDR, CDR2 SFDVKD. V dropped 4 bases and J dropped 1; count of bases not matched to a gene: 3. For the CDR3, the DNA is TGTGCCACCAGTGACCGGACTAGCGGGGGATCCTACGAGCAGTACTTC. This gives the protein CATSDRTSGGSYEQYF.

The J gene is TRBJ2-1, the V gene TRBV7-9; D may be TRBD1 or TRBD2 (5 bases each). Trimming cost V 2 bases and J 0 bases, with 14 bases left between them. CDR1 is SEHNR, CDR2 FQNEAQ, per germline (reference sequence). This CDR3 is 17 amino acids long. CDR3 amino acids: CASSLRDPWSSYNEQFF. The CDR3 coding sequence is TGTGCCAGCAGCTTACGGGACCCCTGGAGCTCCTACAATGAGCAGTTCTTC.

The chain is built from TRBV4-3 and TRBJ2-5, with D possibly matching TRBD2 (5 bases). This CDR3 spans 15 amino acids. With 0 bases removed from V and 5 bases from J, the gap between germline ends came to 13 bases. Germline CDR1 reads LGHNA; CDR2 reads YSLEER. CDR3 DNA sequence: TGCGCCAGCAGCCAAGAGAGGGCCGCTGGGGAGACCCAGTACTTC. It is translated as CASSQERAAGETQYF.

The gene calls are TRBV5-1 and TRBJ2-3; TRBD2 aligns across 7 bases. Germline V CDR1 and CDR2: SGHRS, YFSETQ. J lost 0 bases, V lost 9 bases, and 7 bases had no gene match. This CDR3 has 14 amino acids. The CDR3 here is CATGRGDSTDTQYF. The CDR3 DNA is TGCGCCACCGGCCGGGGGGATAGCACAGATACGCAGTATTTT.

The J gene is TRBJ2-5, the V gene TRBV27, with D possibly being TRBD1 (5 bases). The end of the DNA fits TRBJ2-7 better, so the J call may be wrong. This CDR3 comprises 14 residues. Germline values: CDR1 MNHEY, CDR2 SMNVEV (reference sequence). The CDR3 DNA reads TGTGCCAGCACTCTGACAGCTAATTCCTACGAGCAGTACTTC. Protein: CASTLTANSYEQYF.

This chain links TRBV9 with TRBJ2-4; perhaps TRBD1 as D (6 bases). The CDR3 extends over 14 amino acids. Germline V gene data show CDR1 as SGDLS and CDR2 as YYNGEE. The V gene lost 3 bases and the J gene lost 7 bases, with 14 bases spanning the gap. The CDR3 nucleotides read TGTGCCAGCAGCGAATCACAGGGACGGAACATTCAGTACTTC. Translation gives CASSESQGRNIQYF.

V and J are TRBV5-6 and TRBJ2-1; the D is unclear. The V end lost 3 bases, the J end lost 8 bases, and 6 bases lay between the germline ends. The germline CDR1 and CDR2 sequences are SGHDT and YYEEEE. The CDR3 length is 11 residues. The CDR3 sequence is CASSWVDEQFF. The DNA for the CDR3 is TGTGCCAGCAGCTGGGTGGATGAGCAGTTCTTC.

In this sample, this clonotype turned up a few times. The CDR3 reads CASSLGTIKMNEKLFF. CDR3 bases: TGTGCCAGCAGCTTGGGGACAATAAAGATGAACGAAAAACTGTTTTTT. The chain joins TRBV5-5 to TRBJ1-4; tentative D call: TRBD1 (5 bases). CDR1 and CDR2 from the germline V gene are SGHKS and YYEKEE (reference sequence). The CDR3 has 16 amino acids. With 0 bases removed from V and 8 bases from J, the gap between germline ends came to 17 bases. The complete variable domain, with remaining parts taken from reference TRBV5-5 and TRBJ1-4, reads DAGVTQSPTHLIKTRGQQVTLRCSPISGHKSVSWYQQVLGQGPQFIFQYYEKEERGRGNFPDRFSARQFPNYSSELNVNALLLGDSALYLCASSLGTIKMNEKLFFGSGTQLSVL.

The chain recombines TRBV7-8 with TRBJ2-3, with a possible D match to TRBD1 (6 bases). The CDR3 totals 16 residues. CDR1 and CDR2 from the germline V gene are SGHVS and FQNEAQ. Deletions cut 1 base from V and 1 base from J, with 12 bases between. CDR3 DNA sequence: TGTGCCAGCAGCTTAGTTACAGGGCTAGGCACAGATACGCAGTATTTT. Translated: CASSLVTGLGTDTQYF.

A few counts support this clonotype. The chain carries TRBV27 and TRBJ1-2; 9 nucleotides line up with TRBD1. Per germline, CDR1 MNHEY and CDR2 SMNVEV (reference sequence). The V and J ends lost 4 bases and 6 bases, in that order; junction bases with no gene match: 3. CDR3 length equals 13 residues. CDR3 DNA sequence: TGTGCCAGCAGTTCCCGGGACAGGGATGGCTACACCTTC. It translates to CASSSRDRDGYTF.

The CDR3 is CASSGGTSGRAGNIQYF. DNA of the CDR3: TGTGCCAGCAGCGGCGGGACTAGCGGGAGGGCCGGGAACATTCAGTACTTC. J is TRBJ2-4 and V is TRBV7-9; 16 bases map to TRBD2. The V gene's germline CDR1 is SEHNR and CDR2 FQNEAQ (reference sequence). Unmatched junction bases numbered 8, after V lost 5 bases and J lost 7 bases. The CDR3 is made up of 17 amino acids.

The CDR3 DNA follows: TGTGCCAGCAGTCGCGGCGGGGCAGGGCACTATGGCTACACCTTC. Amino acids: CASSRGGAGHYGYTF. This sequence joins TRBV12-3 or TRBV12-4 and TRBJ1-2; TRBD1 is a possible D gene (5 bases). The CDR3 runs 15 residues. Trimming removed 5 bases at V and 3 bases at J, with 16 bases between.

This clonotype turned up a few times. The chain recombines TRBV7-2 with TRBJ1-2; maybe TRBD1 (5 bases). Trimming pared 5 bases from V and 7 bases from J, leaving 14 bases between. The CDR3 extends over 13 amino acids. Per the germline V gene, CDR1 is SGHTA and CDR2 is FQGNSA. The DNA of the CDR3 is TGTGCCAGCAGCCCCCAGGGTAGATCTGGCTACACCTTC. The encoded protein is CASSPQGRSGYTF.

This clonotype appeared a few times. The rearrangement joins TRBV20-1 to TRBJ2-1, with 15 bases lining up with TRBD2. The CDR3 has 14 amino acids. The V segment lost 4 bases and the J segment 9 bases; nucleotides outside the gene matches: 4. Germline loops: CDR1 DFQATT, CDR2 SNEGSKA (reference sequence). Here the CDR3 reads CSAKGLAGGTEQFF. CDR3 nucleotides: TGCAGTGCTAAGGGACTAGCGGGGGGCACTGAGCAGTTCTTC.

This clonotype has just a few counts. The genes are TRBV9 and TRBJ2-6, with a tentative D call TRBD2 (6 bases). This CDR3 is built from 16 residues. The germline V and J ends were trimmed by 0 bases and 4 bases, with 11 bases remaining between them. The germline gives CDR1 SGDLS, CDR2 YYNGEE. CDR3 region: CASSVEVGGGANVLTF. The CDR3 DNA follows: TGTGCCAGCAGCGTAGAAGTAGGAGGGGGGGCCAACGTCCTGACTTTC. The full variable domain, rest sourced from reference TRBV9 and TRBJ2-6, is DSGVTQTPKHLITATGQRVTLRCSPRSGDLSVYWYQQSLDQGLQFLIQYYNGEERAKGNILERFSAQQFPDLHSELNLSSLELGDSALYFCASSVEVGGGANVLTFGAGSRLTVL.

CDR3 coding DNA: TGTGCCAGCAGACCCGGGACTACGGATCTGGAGCTGTTTTTT. Protein: CASRPGTTDLELFF. V gene TRBV11-1 combines with J gene TRBJ2-2; 7 positions match TRBD2. Germline CDR1 and CDR2: SGHAT and FQDESV (reference sequence). The junction had 11 bases not matched to a gene; V was cut back by 6 bases and J by 10 bases. The CDR3 runs to 14 residues.

This rearrangement joins TRBV4-2 to TRBJ2-1, with TRBD2 identical over 11 bases. The germline CDR1 and CDR2 sequences are LGHNA and YNFKEQ. The ends lost 1 base at V and 15 bases at J; junction bases unmatched: 11. CDR3 length: 15 residues. The CDR3 sequence is CASSQAQGVAGGWFF. CDR3 coding DNA: TGTGCCAGCAGCCAAGCCCAGGGAGTAGCGGGAGGGTGGTTCTTC.

The chain joins TRBV6-6 to TRBJ2-5, with TRBD2 identical over 8 bases. The germline V gene has CDR1 MNHNY and CDR2 SVGAGI (reference sequence). J was trimmed by 3 bases and V by 0 bases; bases with no gene match: 6. This CDR3 has 16 amino acids. The DNA of the CDR3 is TGTGCCAGCAGTTACTCGATTCTTAGCGGGGAAGAGACCCAGTACTTC. Its translation is CASSYSILSGEETQYF.